This T cell receptor (beta chain) is drawn from a study of OX40 agonist ivuxolimab in advanced cancers. This CDR3 region has 12 residues. V lost 1 base and J 6 bases, leaving 7 bases between the germline ends. Germline CDR1 reads SGHTA; CDR2 reads FQGNSA. The table came from immunoSEQ multiplex PCR; TCRdb's copy has only in-frame clones and leaves some out. The data hold 70,000 to 90,000 clones, with roughly 83% observed a single time. The TCR sequence derives from an adult with an advanced solid tumor such as melanoma, head and neck, liver or kidney cancer. The sequencing used CD4+ or CD8+ T cells sorted from blood, collected in a trial of the OX40 agonist ivuxolimab. The genes are TRBV7-2 and TRBJ2-7; D not certain. The CDR3 sequence is CASSLGNSEQYF. DNA of the CDR3: TGTGCCAGCAGCTTAGGGAACAGCGAGCAGTACTTC.